This T cell receptor beta chain was identified in a study of blood T cell repertoires in COVID-19. Study-wide background: Samples taken during acute and convalescent COVID-19 were collected in the United States, Italy and Spain. From T cells, B-cell-depleted T cells, or PBMCs came the material, which was cDNA or gDNA.

In the original analysis: Reference gene primers were amplified, and this amplification served to estimate nucleated cell counts. Some clones are missing from TCRdb's copy, which holds only in-frame ones; the method was immunoSEQ multiplex PCR. From that table come the V and J calls and clone size; the DNA was used to work out D and trimming. The profile shows about 120,000 clones, more than 75% of them singletons. V was pared by 5 bases and J by 0 bases, with 19 bases between. Germline loops: CDR1 WSHSY, CDR2 SAAADI. CDR3 length: 17 amino acids. Specimen: peripheral blood. The chain couples TRBV10-2 to TRBJ1-1, with D perhaps TRBD1 (5 bases). This TCR was sampled from a man aged 60 to 75 with acute or convalescent COVID-19. In nucleotides, the CDR3 is TGCGCCAGCAGTTCCAGCCAATATGGGGGGATGAACACTGAAGCTTTCTTT. It translates to CASSSSQYGGMNTEAFF.